Listed here are 5 T cell receptor delta chains from one sample, sequenced in a study of Vδ1+ human thymocytes. Sequences come from RNA converted to cDNA by reverse transcription. CDR3 amplicons came from multiplex PCR with pooled V-gene forward and constant-region reverse primers. TCRdb redid the clone calls on the multiplex PCR reads with CATT. The table has under 25,000 delta-chain clones, about 29% seen once. Whole-study findings and limits: Thymic TRG and TRD repertoires appeared highly polyclonal.

Their specific antigens are unknown. The sequencing input was Vdelta1+ gamma-delta thymocytes from the thymus. Stated subset: FACS-sorted CD3+ TCRalphabeta- TCRVdelta1+ TCRVdelta2- thymocytes. Receptors were obtained from a boy under three years old who had congenital heart surgery.

This rearrangement joins TRDV1 to TRDJ1; D gene unclear. CDR3 length equals 21 residues. The germline V gene encodes CDR1 TSWWSYY and CDR2 QGS. V was clipped by 0 bases and J by 4 bases, with 30 bases between them. The CDR3: CALGELWASQARRPGSDKLIF. As DNA, the CDR3 is TGTGCTCTTGGGGAACTTTGGGCCTCCCAGGCCCGAAGACCGGGTAGCGATAAACTCATCTTT.

Regarding this clone: This sequence may be a read error, since a much larger clone differs from it by one base. The V call is TRDV1, the J call TRDJ1, with 7 positions matching TRDD3. The CDR3 sequence is 17 residues long. The ends lost 0 bases at V and 4 bases at J; junction bases unmatched: 11. Per germline, CDR1 TSWWSYY and CDR2 QGS. The CDR3 sequence is CALGELAFSGGCDKLIF. The CDR3 DNA is TGTGCTCTTGGGGAACTAGCTTTTTCCGGGGGATGCGATAAACTCATCTTT.

Concerning this clone: With a much larger clone just one base away, this may be a read error. At the DNA level, this CDR3 is encoded by other sequences in the same sample as well. V usage is TRDV2 and J usage is TRDJ3; 8 bases map to TRDD3. V shed 1 base and J 0 bases; nucleotides not matched to a gene: 13. Germline CDR1 and CDR2: GEAIGNYY and EKD. CDR3 length: 21 amino acids. The CDR3 DNA follows: TGTGCCTGTGACACGAGTTGCTACTGGGGGCCAAGCTCCTGGGACACCCGACAGATGTTTTTC. Amino acids: CACDTSCYWGPSSWDTRQMFF.

The J gene is TRDJ1, the V gene TRDV1, with TRDD3 identical over 8 bases. CDR1 is TSWWSYY and CDR2 is QGS in the germline V gene. After removal of 2 bases from V and 0 bases from J, the junction contained 17 bases not matched to a gene. The CDR3 is 20 amino acids. DNA for the CDR3: TGTGCTCTTGGGGAAGAGAACCCCTACCTGGGGGACCTATACACCGATAAACTCATCTTT. It yields the protein CALGEENPYLGDLYTDKLIF.

The chain employs TRDV1 and TRDJ1; D is ambiguous. The germline V gene has CDR1 TSWWSYY and CDR2 QGS. V was trimmed by 5 bases and J by 2 bases, leaving 9 bases between them. The CDR3 runs 13 residues. The CDR3 sequence: CALGSFVTDKLIF. The CDR3 DNA is TGTGCTCTTGGGTCTTTCGTAACCGATAAACTCATCTTT.